This T cell receptor beta chain came from a study of STAT3 mutations in large granular lymphocyte leukemia. The wider study: Canonical activating STAT3 mutations were detected in roughly half of the longitudinally sequenced T-LGLL patients.

The study's findings and limits: Every T-cell large granular lymphocyte leukemia patient had at least one immunodominant TCR beta clonotype. All newly emerging clones after therapy were STAT3 wild type. Suggested: STAT3 mutation was not the ancestral event for these clonal expansions.

V gave up 6 bases and J gave up 10 bases, with 18 bases separating them. This CDR3 spans 13 amino acids. CDR1 is MNHEY, CDR2 SMNVEV, per germline (reference sequence). Note on this clone: The antigen remains unidentified.

Average productive template count per sample was around 40,000. Some clones are missing from TCRdb's copy, which holds only in-frame ones; the method was immunoSEQ multiplex PCR. The repertoire consists of about 42,000 clones, with about 81% occurring once and the leading ten covering 0.43%. The rearrangement links TRBV27 to TRBJ1-1; the D gene is possibly TRBD1 (5 bases). The sequenced material came from PBMCs. This receptor was obtained from a human donor with T large granular lymphocyte leukemia. Some clones in this sample may be carry-over from other donors' samples. CDR3 nucleotides: TGTGCCAGCAGCCAAGTCCGCGGGGGTTTAGCTTTCTTT. The encoded protein is CASSQVRGGLAFF.